Below, one T cell receptor beta chain is given with its context. The record originates from a study of cytomegalovirus exposure and HLA in healthy donors. CDR3 length: 12 amino acids. Germline V gives CDR1 ENHRY, CDR2 SYGVKD. The ends were cut back, 4 bases at V and 4 bases at J, with 7 bases in the middle. The PCR was carried out with 60 Vbeta primers and 13 Jbeta primers. Some clones are missing from TCRdb's copy, which holds only in-frame ones; the method was immunoSEQ multiplex PCR. Here the sample spans 100,000 or so clones, around 75% being singletons. The chain links TRBV10-3 to TRBJ1-2; perhaps TRBD1 as D (5 bases). Sequencing was performed on PBMCs. The source is a man aged 25-40 years in good health and CMV-seronegative. The CDR3 bases are TGTGCCATCAGTGTGGACACCTATGGCTACACCTTC. It codes for CAISVDTYGYTF.